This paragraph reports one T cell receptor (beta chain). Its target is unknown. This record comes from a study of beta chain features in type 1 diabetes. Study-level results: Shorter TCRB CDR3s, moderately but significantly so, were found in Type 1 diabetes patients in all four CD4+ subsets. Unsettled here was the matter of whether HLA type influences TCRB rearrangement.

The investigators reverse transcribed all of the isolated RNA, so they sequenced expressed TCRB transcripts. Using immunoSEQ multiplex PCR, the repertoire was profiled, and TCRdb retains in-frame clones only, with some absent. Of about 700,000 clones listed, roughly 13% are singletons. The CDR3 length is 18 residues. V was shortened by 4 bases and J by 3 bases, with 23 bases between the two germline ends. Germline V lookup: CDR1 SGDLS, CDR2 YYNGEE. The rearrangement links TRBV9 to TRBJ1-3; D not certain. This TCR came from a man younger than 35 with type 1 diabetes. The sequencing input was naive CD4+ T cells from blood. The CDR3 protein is CASSPTLGVRFNGNTIYF. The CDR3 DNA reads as TGTGCCAGCAGCCCTACCCTCGGGGTAAGGTTCAATGGAAACACCATATATTTT.